Sequencing of this TCR beta chain was carried out in a study of T cells in Graves' hyperthyroidism and ophthalmopathy. The source of the PBMCs was more than 9.5 ml of fresh peripheral blood. Regions amplified from RNA transcripts were the TCR beta CDR3 regions. When the TCR CDR3 underwent first-round RT-PCR, the HTBI primer set was used. One entry per CDR3 protein, called by TCRdb with MiXCR from the multiplex PCR reads. The sample lists hundreds of thousands of distinct CDR3 sequences, approximately 17% occurring once. Germline V gene sequence: CDR1 LGHDT, CDR2 YNNKEL (reference sequence). This CDR3 spans 17 amino acids. Trimming left V 1 base short and J 0 bases short, with 10 bases between.

Source material: blood. The chain has TRBV3-1 and TRBJ1-6, with D uncertain. This TCR was recovered from a woman younger than 30 with Graves' ophthalmopathy. CDR3 sequence reads: CASSQVFRSSYNSPLHF. The CDR3 DNA sequence: TGTGCCAGCAGCCAAGTGTTTAGGAGCTCCTATAATTCACCCCTCCACTTT.